These T cell receptor beta chains were read from a single sample in a study of blood T cell repertoires in COVID-19. Assay: immunoSEQ multiplex PCR; the TCRdb copy retains only in-frame clones and omits some. The data contain about 200,000 clones, roughly 85% of them singletons. The sequencing input was PBMCs or T cells enriched from blood (not recorded which). Source of these receptors: a woman between 45 and 60 years old who had been exposed to COVID-19. Both conserved end residues are part of each CDR3. A D gene is named only where the DNA matches it firmly. Where a row states a size, it is once, few, many or the class of an expanded clone; other rows omit it.

CDR3 length | J gene | clone size | V gene | D gene | CDR3 protein | CDR3 DNA
17 | TRBJ1-3 | - | TRBV7-2 | - | CASSLGGGRSTGNTIYF | TGTGCCAGCAGCTTAGGGGGAGGGAGGTCAACTGGAAACACCATATATTTT
15 | TRBJ1-1 | - | TRBV30 | - | CAWSVPGLTNTEAFF | TGTGCCTGGAGTGTCCCAGGCCTGACGAACACTGAAGCTTTCTTT
12 | TRBJ1-1 | - | TRBV6-5 | TRBD1 | CASGQANTEAFF | TGTGCTTCAGGACAGGCTAACACTGAAGCTTTCTTT
16 | TRBJ2-1 | - | TRBV4-2 | - | CASSQGLGGGEGEQFF | TGTGCCAGCAGCCAAGGGTTGGGGGGGGGCGAGGGAGAGCAGTTCTTC
13 | TRBJ1-5 | - | TRBV6-5 | - | CASSPGYYQPQHF | TGTGCCAGCAGCCCAGGGTACTACCAGCCCCAGCATTTT
16 | TRBJ1-6 | - | TRBV10-3 | TRBD1 | CAISDAPGQTNSPLHF | TGTGCCATCAGTGACGCCCCGGGACAGACTAATTCACCCCTCCACTTT
15 | TRBJ2-5 | - | TRBV11-3 | TRBD2 | CASSSTGGHQETQYF | TGTGCCAGCAGCTCCACGGGGGGGCACCAAGAGACCCAGTACTTC
14 | TRBJ1-2 | - | TRBV2 | - | CASSEAQRSWGYTF | TGTGCCAGCAGTGAAGCGCAGCGGTCCTGGGGCTACACCTTC
15 | TRBJ2-3 | - | TRBV6-2/TRBV6-3 | TRBD1 | CASSSLRQGTDTQYF | TGTGCCAGCAGTTCCCTGAGACAGGGTACAGATACGCAGTATTTT
12 | TRBJ2-3 | - | TRBV18 | - | CATRGYTDTQYF | TGTGCCACTCGGGGGTACACAGATACGCAGTATTTT
16 | TRBJ2-7 | - | TRBV5-1 | - | CASSFSRRPSSYEQYF | TGCGCCAGCAGCTTCTCTAGGCGGCCGAGCTCCTACGAGCAGTACTTC
14 | TRBJ1-6 | - | TRBV3-1/TRBV3-2 | - | CASSLQGGNSPLHF | TGTGCCAGCAGTCTACAGGGTGGGAACTCACCCCTCCACTTT
16 | TRBJ1-4 | - | TRBV7-2 | TRBD1 | CASSLDQDRVTGKLFF | TGTGCCAGCAGCTTAGACCAAGACAGGGTCACTGGGAAACTGTTTTTT
16 | TRBJ2-3 | - | TRBV2 | TRBD2 | CASSGVGRGTTDTQYF | TGTGCCAGCAGTGGGGTAGGGCGGGGGACTACAGATACGCAGTATTTT
14 | TRBJ1-2 | - | TRBV19 | - | CASSISGANYGYTF | TGTGCCAGTAGTATATCGGGAGCTAACTATGGCTACACCTTC
14 | TRBJ2-2 | - | TRBV6-5 | TRBD2 | CASSGAVHTGELFF | TGTGCCAGTAGCGGGGCGGTCCACACCGGGGAGCTGTTTTTT
13 | TRBJ1-2 | - | TRBV11-2 | - | CASSLRQTNGYTF | TGTGCCAGCAGCTTAAGACAGACGAATGGCTACACCTTC
14 | TRBJ1-6 | - | TRBV2 | TRBD1 | CASSVTGVNSPLHF | TGTGCCAGCAGCGTCACAGGGGTCAATTCACCCCTCCACTTT
14 | TRBJ1-6 | - | TRBV5-6 | - | CASTRTATNSPLHF | TGTGCCAGCACCCGCACAGCCACAAATTCACCCCTCCACTTT
17 | TRBJ1-6 | - | TRBV7-2 | - | CASSLAPSGGLNSPLHF | TGTGCCAGCAGCTTAGCACCCTCTGGGGGCCTAAATTCACCCCTCCACTTT
15 | TRBJ1-6 | - | TRBV6-5 | TRBD1 | CASSYQGAGNSPLHF | TGTGCCAGCAGTTACCAGGGGGCTGGCAATTCACCCCTCCACTTT
16 | TRBJ1-2 | once | TRBV21-1 | - | CASSKGGQMGTGGYTF | TGTGCCAGCAGCAAGGGGGGACAGATGGGTACCGGTGGCTACACCTTC
14 | TRBJ1-3 | - | TRBV7-9 | - | CASSPGSGGNTIYF | TGTGCCAGCAGCCCAGGCTCGGGGGGAAACACCATATATTTT
13 | TRBJ2-7 | - | TRBV18 | - | CASSPDSPYEQYF | TGTGCCAGCTCACCCGACAGCCCCTACGAGCAGTACTTC
15 | TRBJ1-4 | - | TRBV5-4 | TRBD1 | CASSGGQGLGEKLFF | TGTGCCAGCAGCGGGGGACAGGGCCTGGGTGAAAAACTGTTTTTT
16 | TRBJ1-6 | - | TRBV28 | - | CASSLRAHSYNSPLHF | TGTGCCAGCAGTTTGAGGGCTCACTCCTATAATTCACCCCTCCACTTT
17 | TRBJ1-1 | - | TRBV11-2 | TRBD1 | CASSLDHGTEMNTEAFF | TGTGCCAGCAGCTTAGATCATGGGACAGAAATGAACACTGAAGCTTTCTTT